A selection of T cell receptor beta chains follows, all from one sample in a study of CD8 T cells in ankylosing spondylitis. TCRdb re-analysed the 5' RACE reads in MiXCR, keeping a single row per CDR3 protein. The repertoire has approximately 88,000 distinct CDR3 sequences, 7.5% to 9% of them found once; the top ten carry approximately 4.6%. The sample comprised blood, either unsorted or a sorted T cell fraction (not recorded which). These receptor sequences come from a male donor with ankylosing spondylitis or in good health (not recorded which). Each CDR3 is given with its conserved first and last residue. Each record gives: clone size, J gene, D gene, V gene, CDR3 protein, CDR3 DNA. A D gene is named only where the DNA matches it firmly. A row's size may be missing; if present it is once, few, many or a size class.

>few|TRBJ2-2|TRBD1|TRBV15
CATSRGQGKTGELFF
TGTGCCACCAGCAGAGGACAGGGGAAGACCGGGGAGCTGTTTTTT
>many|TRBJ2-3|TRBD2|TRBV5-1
CASLTSDQTDTQYF
TGCGCCAGCTTGACTAGCGACCAAACAGATACGCAGTATTTT
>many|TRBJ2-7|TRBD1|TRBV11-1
CASGGAMGQVSYEQYF
TGTGCCAGCGGAGGGGCTATGGGACAGGTCTCCTACGAGCAGTACTTC
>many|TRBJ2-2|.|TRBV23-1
CASRTGELFF
TGCGCCAGCCGGACCGGGGAGCTGTTTTTT
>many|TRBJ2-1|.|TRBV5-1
CASSLGGGILDEQFF
TGCGCCAGCAGCTTGGGTGGGGGGATATTGGATGAGCAGTTCTTC
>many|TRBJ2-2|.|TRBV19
CASSTTRGTLTGELFF
TGTGCCAGTAGTACGACACGAGGGACGCTCACCGGGGAGCTGTTTTTT
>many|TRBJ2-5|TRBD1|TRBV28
CASSGQGVAFQETQYF
TGTGCCAGCAGTGGACAGGGGGTTGCCTTTCAAGAGACCCAGTACTTC
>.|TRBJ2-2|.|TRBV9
CASSPGEAGELFF
TGTGCCAGCAGCCCGGGGGAAGCCGGGGAGCTGTTTTTT
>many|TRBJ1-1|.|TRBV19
CASSIGNTEAFF
TGTGCCAGTAGTATAGGGAACACTGAAGCTTTCTTT
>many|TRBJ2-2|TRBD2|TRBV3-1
CASSNYSGGATGELFF
TGTGCCAGCAGCAACTATAGCGGGGGGGCGACCGGGGAGCTGTTTTTT
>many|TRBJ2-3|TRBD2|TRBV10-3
CATNRGGRDTDTQYF
TGTGCCACTAACCGCGGGGGTCGGGACACAGATACGCAGTATTTT
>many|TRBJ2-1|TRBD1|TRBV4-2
CASSQDGDRGDEQFF
TGTGCCAGCAGCCAAGATGGGGACAGGGGAGACGAGCAGTTCTTC
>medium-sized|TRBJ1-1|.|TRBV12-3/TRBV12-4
CASSSRVWGTEAFF
TGTGCCAGCAGTTCGAGGGTTTGGGGCACTGAAGCTTTCTTT
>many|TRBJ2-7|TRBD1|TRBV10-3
CAMTPGQGVEQYF
TGTGCCATGACGCCGGGACAGGGGGTCGAGCAGTACTTC
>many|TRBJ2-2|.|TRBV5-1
CASSHRTLRTGELFF
TGCGCCAGCAGCCACAGGACACTTAGGACCGGGGAGCTGTTTTTT
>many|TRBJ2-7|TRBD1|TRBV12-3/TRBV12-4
CASSFGPYTGDGEQYF
TGTGCCAGCAGTTTTGGGCCCTATACAGGGGACGGCGAGCAGTACTTC
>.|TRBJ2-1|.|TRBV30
CAWSVQDFSYNEQFF
TGTGCCTGGAGTGTTCAGGACTTTTCGTACAATGAGCAGTTCTTC
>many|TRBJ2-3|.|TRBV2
CAEVGFVSDTQYF
TGTGCAGAGGTTGGGTTTGTATCTGATACGCAGTATTTT
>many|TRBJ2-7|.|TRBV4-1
CASSQALSGRTYEQYF
TGCGCCAGCAGCCAAGCCCTGTCGGGACGGACTTACGAGCAGTACTTC
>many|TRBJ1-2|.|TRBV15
CATSRSSDSVNYGYTF
TGTGCCACCAGCAGGTCTTCGGACAGCGTAAACTATGGCTACACCTTC
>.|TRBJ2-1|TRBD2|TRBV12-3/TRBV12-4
CASSSTSVSYNEQFF
TGTGCCAGCAGTTCCACTAGCGTCTCCTACAATGAGCAGTTCTTC
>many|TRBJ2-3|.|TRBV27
CASSPRGGGTDTQYF
TGTGCCAGCAGTCCCCGTGGCGGGGGCACAGATACGCAGTATTTT
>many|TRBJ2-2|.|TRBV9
CASSPMASNTGELFF
TGTGCCAGCAGCCCCATGGCTTCTAACACCGGGGAGCTGTTTTTT
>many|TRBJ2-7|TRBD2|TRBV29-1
CSVDLTSYGLQYF
TGCAGCGTTGACCTGACTAGCTATGGACTGCAGTACTTC
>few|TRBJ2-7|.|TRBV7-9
CASSLGSRGTYEQYF
TGTGCCAGCAGCTTAGGATCCAGGGGCACCTACGAGCAGTACTTC
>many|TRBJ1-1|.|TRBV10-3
CAIAVSRNTEAFF
TGTGCCATCGCGGTTAGCAGGAACACTGAAGCTTTCTTT